This T cell receptor beta chain was sequenced in a study of blood T cell repertoires in COVID-19. Across the study: Material from acute and convalescent COVID-19 was sourced from the United States, Italy and Spain. T cells, B-cell-depleted T cells, or PBMCs supplied cDNA or gDNA.

Original methodology: It was from reference gene primer amplification that nucleated cell counts were estimated. The data were produced by immunoSEQ multiplex PCR, yet TCRdb's version contains in-frame clones alone and is incomplete. That table is the source of V, J and clone size, and D and trimming were worked out from the DNA. The repertoire holds 120,000 to 150,000 clones, roughly 90% seen once, with 2.3% in the top ten. This CDR3 has 14 amino acids. Trimming cost V 2 bases and J 6 bases, with 11 bases left between them. Germline V gene data show CDR1 as SGHRS and CDR2 as YFSETQ. The TCR originated in a human donor in a cohort sampled during active COVID-19. Sequenced: peripheral blood. The gene calls are TRBV5-1 and TRBJ2-2; the D gene is possibly TRBD1 (5 bases). In DNA form, the CDR3 reads TGCGCCAGCAGCTTCGATCAGGGTGCCGGGGAGCTGTTTTTT. Its translation: CASSFDQGAGELFF.